Below, one T cell receptor (beta chain) is given with its context. This sample is part of a study of blood T cell repertoires in COVID-19. At the level of the study: The United States, Italy and Spain were the sources of the acute and convalescent COVID-19 samples.

The CDR3 is 16 residues long. The germline gives CDR1 KGHSH, CDR2 LQKENI. V was clipped by 3 bases and J by 2 bases, with 14 bases between them. Original analysis: Estimation of nucleated cell counts relied on the amplification of reference gene primers. Generated by immunoSEQ multiplex PCR, the TCRdb table keeps only in-frame clones and is missing some. D and trimming were read from the DNA, whereas the V and J calls and clone size are those reported in that table. The sample consists of over 300,000 clones, 89% of them appearing once. The sample was peripheral blood. The chain carries TRBV18 and TRBJ1-5; D is perhaps TRBD1 (5 bases). This receptor was taken from a man aged 18 to 30 who had recovered from COVID-19. The CDR3 DNA follows: TGTGCCAGCTCACCCCCTGGGGGGACGGGCAATCAGCCCCAGCATTTT. Translation gives CASSPPGGTGNQPQHF.